The 19 T cell receptor beta chains below all came from one sample that was sequenced in a study of CD8+CD57+ T cells in acquired aplastic anemia. Patients sequenced had flow cytometry evidence of CD8+CD57+ cell expansion. Investigators profiled TCR beta VDJ and CDR3 from genomic DNA template. TCRdb called the reads again in MiXCR, with one record for every CDR3 protein. Found here are just over 200,000 distinct CDR3 sequences, 50% to 70% of them singletons; the top ten hold roughly 53%. The sequencing input was sorted CD4+, CD8+, or CD8+CD57+ T cells (not recorded which) from PBMCs. Receptors were obtained from a human donor with aplastic anemia.

V gene TRBV24-1 combines with J gene TRBJ2-7; 7 bases agree with TRBD1. The CDR3 is 13 residues long. Germline CDR1 is KGHDR and CDR2 is SFDVKD. Trimming at V came to 7 bases and at J to 2 bases, leaving 4 bases not matched to a gene. In DNA form, the CDR3 reads TGTGCCACCAGGGGACAGAATACCTACGAGCAGTACTTC. Amino acid sequence: CATRGQNTYEQYF.

In this sample, this clonotype turned up once. This rearrangement joins TRBV5-6 to TRBJ2-2; 8 nucleotides line up with TRBD1. Germline V lookup: CDR1 SGHDT, CDR2 YYEEEE. Unmatched junction bases numbered 8, after V lost 3 bases and J lost 13 bases. This CDR3 spans 13 amino acids. Here the CDR3 reads CASSSNRDRGLFF. DNA for the CDR3: TGTGCCAGCAGCTCGAACAGAGACAGGGGGCTGTTTTTT. Based on the CDR3 plus reference TRBV5-6 and TRBJ2-2, the full variable domain is DAGVTQSPTHLIKTRGQQVTLRCSPKSGHDTVSWYQQALGQGPQFIFQYYEEEERQRGNFPDRFSGHQFPNYSSELNVNALLLGDSALYLCASSSNRDRGLFFGEGSRLTVL.

This clonotype came up a few times. The CDR3 nucleotides read TGCAGCGTGCGCCGTGACAGTCAAGAGACCCAGTACTTC. It specifies CSVRRDSQETQYF. This chain uses TRBV29-1 with TRBJ2-5, with D perhaps matching TRBD1 (5 bases). Trimming pared 6 bases from V and 2 bases from J, leaving 13 bases between. Looked up from germline, CDR1 is SQVTM and CDR2 is ANQGSEA. This CDR3 comprises 13 residues.

The gene calls are TRBV25-1 and TRBJ1-1; TRBD1 matches at 8 bases. This CDR3 comprises 12 residues. Germline lookup yields CDR1 MGHDK and CDR2 SYGVNS. The junction had 0 bases not matched to a gene; V was cut back by 8 bases and J by 1 base. The CDR3 nucleotides are TGTGCCAGCGGACAGGGGAACACTGAAGCTTTCTTT. Amino acids: CASGQGNTEAFF. Based on the CDR3 plus reference TRBV25-1 and TRBJ1-1, the full variable domain is EADIYQTPRYLVIGTGKKITLECSQTMGHDKMYWYQQDPGMELHLIHYSYGVNSTEKGDLSSESTVSRIRTEHFPLTLESARPSHTSQYLCASGQGNTEAFFGQGTRLTVV.

Comment on this clonotype: With a much larger clone just one base away, this may be a read error. The chain joins TRBV6-1 to TRBJ2-7; D may be TRBD1 (6 bases). This CDR3 comprises 18 residues. In germline, CDR1 is MNHNS, CDR2 SASEGT. The CDR3 sequence is CASSEGGLGLLGLYKQYF. Here the CDR3 DNA reads TGTGCCAGCAGTGAAGGGGGGCTTGGTCTGTTAGGACTCTACAAGCAGTACTTC.

This clonotype was seen more than once but under ten times. This sequence joins TRBV7-8 and TRBJ2-7; perhaps D is TRBD1 or TRBD2 (6 bases each). The V and J ends lost 0 bases and 7 bases respectively, with 22 bases between them. The CDR3 runs to 17 residues. CDR1 SGHVS and CDR2 FQNEAQ come from the germline V gene. The CDR3 protein is CASSLARGASVNLEQYF. As DNA, the CDR3 is TGTGCCAGCAGCTTAGCGAGGGGGGCTTCGGTAAATTTGGAGCAGTACTTC.

The chain joins TRBV14 to TRBJ2-1; D is uncertain. The CDR3 has 15 residues. V was trimmed by 5 bases and J by 0 bases, leaving 11 bases between them. Germline CDR1 reads SGHDN; CDR2 reads FVKESK. This CDR3 is CASSKGPSSYNEQFF. The CDR3 DNA reads TGTGCCAGCAGCAAAGGGCCGAGCTCCTACAATGAGCAGTTCTTC.

The J gene is TRBJ1-1, the V gene TRBV24-1; D remains ambiguous. CDR3 length: 14 residues. V lost 7 bases to trimming and J lost 1 base, with 12 bases between them. CDR1 is KGHDR and CDR2 is SFDVKD in the germline V gene. CDR3 sequence reads: CATRSSLGNTEAFF. The CDR3 nucleotides read TGTGCCACCAGATCCTCTCTGGGGAACACTGAAGCTTTCTTT.

This clonotype has a single count. The genes are TRBV29-1 and TRBJ2-7; no reliable D call. The CDR3 extends over 14 amino acids. CDR1 and CDR2 (germline): SQVTM, ANQGSEA. The V end was cut by 4 bases, the J end by 0 bases, with 13 bases between. CDR3 region: CSVVGPTTSYEQYF. CDR3 bases: TGCAGCGTTGTAGGACCAACTACCTCCTACGAGCAGTACTTC.

In regard to this clonotype: One end of the junction fails to match germline, which may point to a read error. J is TRBJ2-5 and V is TRBV7-8; D might be TRBD1 (5 bases). The germline V gene has CDR1 SGHVS and CDR2 FQNEAQ. There are 15 residues in the CDR3. As DNA, the CDR3 is TGCGCCAGCAGCCAAGATCAAGCAGGGCGGGAGACCCAGTACTTC. It translates to CASSQDQAGRETQYF. Variable domain in full (rest from reference TRBV7-8 and TRBJ2-5): GAGVSQSPRYKVAKRGQDVALRCDPISGHVSLFWYQQALGQGPEFLTYFQNEAQLDKSGLPSDRFFAERPEGSVSTLKIQRTQQEDSAVYLCASSQDQAGRETQYFGPGTRLLVL.

The chain is built from TRBV29-1 and TRBJ1-1; D is undetermined. The CDR3 length is 13 residues. Trimming took off 4 bases at V and 0 bases at J, with 9 bases between the two ends. CDR1 is SQVTM, CDR2 ANQGSEA, per germline. CDR3 sequence reads: CSVGAGMNTEAFF. In nucleotides, the CDR3 is TGCAGCGTTGGTGCGGGGATGAACACTGAAGCTTTCTTT.

The gene calls are TRBV7-8 and TRBJ2-7; 8 bases match TRBD1. J gave up 3 bases and V 2 bases, and 12 bases lay outside the gene matches. This CDR3 has 17 amino acids. Per the germline V gene, CDR1 is SGHVS and CDR2 is FQNEAQ. CDR3 nucleotide sequence: TGTGCCAGCAGCTTATGGGTGGACAGGGAAAGAATCTACGAGCAGTACTTC. Translation gives CASSLWVDRERIYEQYF.

This clonotype was seen a single time. This chain links TRBV20-1 with TRBJ2-7, with TRBD2 matching 7 bases. The germline V gene encodes CDR1 DFQATT and CDR2 SNEGSKA (reference sequence). This CDR3 has 13 residues. CDR3 protein: CSERDQKNYEQYF. CDR3 DNA sequence: TGCAGCGAGCGGGACCAGAAAAACTACGAGCAGTACTTC.

The rearrangement joins TRBV10-2 to TRBJ1-2, with a possible D match to TRBD1 (5 bases). V lost 2 bases and J 7 bases, leaving 11 bases between the germline ends. Germline V gene sequence: CDR1 WSHSY, CDR2 SAAADI. The CDR3 contains 13 residues. CDR3 protein: CASSEARGFGYTF. The CDR3 DNA follows: TGCGCCAGCAGTGAGGCTAGGGGATTTGGCTACACCTTC.

This clonotype was observed a handful of times. This chain connects TRBV15 to TRBJ1-5, with a weak D call TRBD1 (5 bases). V lost 0 bases and J 2 bases, leaving 14 bases between the germline ends. CDR1 is LNHNV, CDR2 YYDKDF, per germline (reference sequence). The CDR3 covers 17 residues. The CDR3: CATSRDRGVGGNQPQHF. CDR3 nucleotide sequence: TGTGCCACCAGCAGAGATCGTGGGGTGGGGGGCAATCAGCCCCAGCATTTT.

The gene calls are TRBV24-1 and TRBJ2-3; TRBD2 matches 9 bases. J lost 5 bases, V lost 5 bases, and 4 bases had no gene match. Germline CDR1 and CDR2: KGHDR and SFDVKD. This CDR3 region has 14 residues. In nucleotides, the CDR3 is TGTGCCACCAGTGTGGTTAGCGGGAGAGATACGCAGTATTTT. This encodes CATSVVSGRDTQYF.

This clonotype has just one count. The chain carries TRBV7-2 and TRBJ2-7, with 7 bases lining up with TRBD1. The V gene end was trimmed by 5 bases and the J gene end by 0 bases; junction bases not matched to a gene: 7. This CDR3 has 15 residues. CDR1 SGHTA and CDR2 FQGNSA come from the germline V gene. DNA of the CDR3: TGTGCCAGCAGCCCTTGGGGACAGAGCTCCTACGAGCAGTACTTC. This translates into CASSPWGQSSYEQYF.

J is TRBJ1-1 and V is TRBV2, with TRBD1 as a possible D gene (6 bases). V lost 6 bases and J lost 1, with 12 bases in between. CDR3 length: 14 amino acids. Germline CDR1 SNHLY, CDR2 FYNNEI. In nucleotides, the CDR3 is TGTGCCAGCAGGGTGCGAGGGGGGAACACTGAAGCTTTCTTT. It specifies CASRVRGGNTEAFF.

The gene calls are TRBV2 and TRBJ1-4, with a possible D match to TRBD1 (5 bases). Germline V lookup: CDR1 SNHLY, CDR2 FYNNEI. CDR3 length: 13 amino acids. V shed 8 bases and J shed 8 bases, with 15 bases lying between them. CDR3 bases: TGTGCCAGCCGGCAGGGAATCGGAGAAAAACTGTTTTTT. Translation: CASRQGIGEKLFF.